A single T cell receptor (beta chain) is shown here with its context. Trimming cost V 0 bases and J 2 bases; bases outside gene matches: 1. The length of the CDR3 is 16 residues. Germline V gene lookup returns CDR1 SGHVS and CDR2 FQNEAQ. This sample is part of a study of shared clonotypes between healthy human individuals. Profiling relied on immunoSEQ multiplex PCR, and the TCRdb table lists in-frame clones only, not all of them. Of a few million clones in the sample, around 93% were seen once. The donors were adults (healthy and HIV-negative) with no recent acute infections or vaccinations. This clonotype originated in a man aged 18-30 years in good health. Some clones in this sample may be carry-over from other donors' samples. The chain combines TRBV7-8 with TRBJ2-6, with TRBD2 matching over 7 bases. What was sequenced was naive CD4+ T cells from PBMCs. Stated subset: CD45RA+ positively selected. The CDR3 protein is CASSLAAGAGANVLTF. CDR3 nucleotides: TGTGCCAGCAGCTTAGCGGCGGGGGCTGGGGCCAACGTCCTGACTTTC.